The next 10 T cell receptor beta chains were all read from a single sample in a study of T-cell reconstitution after alpha-beta-depleted transplantation in children. Library preparation (for TCRbeta) was performed with unique molecular identifiers. One entry per CDR3 protein, called by TCRdb with MiXCR from the PCR reads. The table has hundreds of thousands of distinct CDR3 sequences, roughly 17% seen once. This specimen was PBMCs, mostly from graft donor cells, taken 360 days after TCRalphabeta/CD19-depleted stem cell transplant. Source of these receptors: a male patient between 2 and 10 years old who had a stem cell transplant for acute lymphoblastic leukemia, so the T cells may come from the graft donor.

This clonotype was counted a few times. J is TRBJ1-1 and V is TRBV12-3 or TRBV12-4; possible D gene TRBD1, 5 bases. Trimming pared 6 bases from V and 10 bases from J, leaving 15 bases between. This CDR3 is built from 12 residues. CDR3 bases: TGTGCCAGCAGCCTTGGGGCACCGGGAGCTTTCTTT. Translation gives CASSLGAPGAFF.

There are a few counts of this clonotype. This chain joins TRBV18 and TRBJ2-1, with D possibly TRBD1 on 6 matching bases. CDR3 length equals 14 residues. Germline V gene sequence: CDR1 KGHSH, CDR2 LQKENI. V was trimmed by 7 bases and J by 1 base, leaving 11 bases between them. The CDR3 coding sequence is TGTGCCAGCTTATGGACAGTTTCCTACAATGAGCAGTTCTTC. It specifies CASLWTVSYNEQFF.

A remark on this clonotype: A read error may produce the germline difference seen at one junction end. The rearrangement uses TRBV2 and TRBJ2-3, with 8 bases that match TRBD2. The length of the CDR3 is 13 residues. Germline V CDR1 and CDR2: SNHLY, FYNNEI. This chain's CDR3 is CVSIQRETDTQYF. The DNA of the CDR3 is TGTGTCAGCATTCAGCGGGAGACAGATACGCAGTATTTT.

This clonotype was observed many times. Mismatch with germline at one junction end may stem from a read error. The chain joins TRBV6-6 to TRBJ2-3; D is possibly TRBD1 (6 bases). The CDR3 is 12 amino acids. In germline, CDR1 is MNHNY, CDR2 SVGAGI (reference sequence). CDR3 bases: TGTGCCAGCAGCTACAGCGTGGCAGGGGCGATATTT. As protein: CASSYSVAGAIF.

The rearrangement links TRBV13 to TRBJ2-7, with TRBD2 matching 9 bases. V trimming: 5 bases; J trimming: 2 bases; junction bases outside the gene matches: 10. The germline CDR1 and CDR2 sequences are PRHDT and FYEKMQ (reference sequence). The CDR3 consists of 16 residues. As DNA, the CDR3 is TGTGCCAGCAGCCCCACAGGTAGCGGGGGAACCTACGAGCAGTACTTC. It specifies CASSPTGSGGTYEQYF.

In its sample, this clonotype was seen many times. The chain links TRBV7-2 to TRBJ2-2, with 8 bases fitting TRBD2. The V gene's germline CDR1 is SGHTA and CDR2 FQGNSA. Unmatched junction bases numbered 4, after V lost 3 bases and J lost 1 base. The CDR3 contains 16 residues. The CDR3 DNA reads TGTGCCAGCAGCTTCTTAGCGGGACGGAACACCGGGGAGCTGTTTTTT. The encoded protein is CASSFLAGRNTGELFF.

This chain joins TRBV19 and TRBJ2-1; D might be TRBD1 (5 bases). In germline, CDR1 is LNHDA, CDR2 SQIVND (reference sequence). The V and J ends lost 3 bases and 5 bases respectively, with 17 bases between them. The CDR3 spans 16 residues. CDR3 residues: CASSIGASTYNNEQFF. In nucleotides, the CDR3 is TGTGCCAGTAGTATTGGGGCTAGTACTTATAACAATGAGCAGTTCTTC.

This chain connects TRBV28 to TRBJ2-7; D might be TRBD1 (5 bases). The CDR3 is 15 amino acids. V was clipped by 4 bases and J by 6 bases, with 19 bases between them. Germline lookup yields CDR1 MDHEN and CDR2 SYDVKM. Written as DNA, the CDR3 is TGTGCCAGCAGTTCCCCTATGGGGCGCGGTCCCGAGCAGTACTTC. It is translated as CASSSPMGRGPEQYF.

In this sample, this clonotype turned up a few times. The genes are TRBV15 and TRBJ2-7, with D unclear. The CDR3 has 14 residues. The germline gives CDR1 LNHNV, CDR2 YYDKDF (reference sequence). The V and J ends lost 0 bases and 4 bases respectively, with 10 bases between them. DNA for the CDR3: TGTGCCACCAGCAGAGAAAAGCATTTTTACGAGCAGTACTTC. It yields the protein CATSREKHFYEQYF.

This clonotype was counted a few times. The V gene is TRBV28, the J gene TRBJ2-3, with 12 bases lining up with TRBD2. Germline CDR1 MDHEN, CDR2 SYDVKM. The CDR3 covers 14 residues. Trimming took 8 bases from V and 6 from J; bases not matched to a gene: 6. CDR3 DNA sequence: TGTGCCAGCGTCACTAGCGGGAGGATCGATACGCAGTATTTT. Protein: CASVTSGRIDTQYF.